This T cell receptor (beta chain) was sequenced for a study of blood T cells in healthy people across ages. Study-wide findings and caveats: A roughly linear age-dependent decrease characterized TCR beta diversity per million T cells.

Details on this clonotype: No antigen is known for it.

Primed by a sample-barcoded 5' primer and a J-beta primer mix, a second PCR proceeded for roughly 6 to 12 cycles. The authors tagged each cDNA molecule using a template-switch adaptor with 12 random nucleotides. One entry per CDR3 protein results from TCRdb running MiXCR on the 5' RACE reads. Counted here are some 750,000 distinct CDR3 sequences, over 20% occurring once; the ten biggest clones make up 22%. V was trimmed by 6 bases and J by 6 bases, leaving 19 bases between them. CDR3 length: 15 residues. Germline assignment: CDR1 SGHRS and CDR2 YFSETQ. The receptor comes from a man between 65 and 85 years old in good health. This chain joins TRBV5-1 and TRBJ2-1; D perhaps matches TRBD2 (6 bases). The material sequenced was blood. CDR3 sequence (DNA): TGCGCCAGCAATAGGAGGGCTGAGTCGGGCAATGAGCAGTTCTTC. It translates to CASNRRAESGNEQFF.